Each of the 11 T cell receptor beta chains below was sequenced from the same sample in a study of identical twins. TCRdb used MiXCR to reprocess the 5' RACE reads, holding one entry per CDR3 protein. Altogether some 710,000 distinct CDR3 sequences are present, 5.5% to 7.5% being singletons, with the ten largest covering approximately 2%. Sequencing was performed on naive T cells sorted from blood. The receptors come from a man aged 18 to 35 in good health.

This clonotype was picked up many times. The genes are TRBV12-3 or TRBV12-4 and TRBJ1-5, with TRBD1 identical over 9 bases. The V and J ends lost 6 bases and 9 bases, in that order; junction bases with no gene match: 9. This CDR3 has 14 amino acids. The CDR3 spells CASRRGQGARPQHF. CDR3 DNA: TGTGCCAGCAGGAGGGGACAGGGAGCGCGGCCCCAGCATTTT.

V and J are TRBV20-1 and TRBJ2-7; 11 bases match TRBD1. The CDR3 spans 17 residues. J was trimmed by 4 bases and V by 0 bases; bases with no gene match: 11. CDR1 and CDR2 (germline): DFQATT, SNEGSKA (reference sequence). The chain's CDR3 is CSARDVPGQGVGYEQYV. For the CDR3, the DNA is TGCAGTGCTAGAGACGTCCCGGGACAGGGGGTCGGTTACGAGCAGTACGTC.

For this clonotype: A read error may account for a junction end that differs from germline. V and J are TRBV5-6 and TRBJ1-5, with a tentative D call TRBD1 (6 bases). Germline V gene sequence: CDR1 SGHDT, CDR2 YYEEEE. The CDR3 covers 15 residues. CDR3: CASSSNRASNQPRHF. CDR3 in DNA: TGTGCCAGCAGCTCCAACAGGGCAAGCAATCAGCCCCGGCATTTT.

This chain joins TRBV9 and TRBJ2-7; D uncertain. V shed 0 bases and J shed 0 bases, with 13 bases lying between them. There are 16 residues in the CDR3. Germline V gene lookup returns CDR1 SGDLS and CDR2 YYNGEE. CDR3 in amino acids: CASSVDGTTSSYEQYF. The CDR3 DNA reads as TGTGCCAGCAGCGTAGACGGCACCACGAGCTCCTACGAGCAGTACTTC.

The table lists this clonotype with many counts. This chain joins TRBV27 and TRBJ1-2; TRBD1 matches at 7 bases. CDR3 length equals 14 residues. J was trimmed by 8 bases and V by 6 bases; bases with no gene match: 12. Germline CDR1 is MNHEY and CDR2 is SMNVEV (reference sequence). Written as DNA, the CDR3 is TGTGCCAGCAGAAGACAGGGATTCACTAGCGGCTACACCTTC. It translates to CASRRQGFTSGYTF.

This clonotype was observed a handful of times. The chain joins TRBV4-3 to TRBJ2-1; 8 bases are a match to TRBD2. Germline lookup yields CDR1 LGHNA and CDR2 YSLEER. V trimming: 0 bases; J trimming: 8 bases; junction bases outside the gene matches: 9. There are 16 residues in the CDR3. CDR3 loop: CASSQDPAGEYYEQFF. The CDR3 DNA reads as TGCGCCAGCAGCCAAGATCCAGCGGGAGAGTACTATGAGCAGTTCTTC.

This clonotype turned up a few times. J is TRBJ2-5 and V is TRBV30; tentative D call: TRBD2 (6 bases). Trimming pared 5 bases from V and 2 bases from J, leaving 12 bases between. The CDR3 sequence is 13 residues long. Germline CDR1 and CDR2: GTSNPN and SVGIG (reference sequence). The CDR3 region is CAWGGLLQETQYF. The CDR3 DNA is TGTGCCTGGGGGGGACTGCTGCAAGAGACCCAGTACTTC.

The chain recombines TRBV7-2 with TRBJ2-1; 7 bases fit TRBD2. With 1 base clipped from V and 8 bases from J, the junction kept 11 bases outside the gene matches. This CDR3 is 16 amino acids long. Germline-derived CDR1 and CDR2 are SGHTA and FQGNSA. Here the CDR3 DNA reads TGTGCCAGCAGCTTAGAATTTGCGGGAGCCATCGATGAGCAGTTCTTC. Protein sequence: CASSLEFAGAIDEQFF.

This clonotype was counted many times. This chain uses TRBV20-1 with TRBJ2-3, with TRBD2 matching over 14 bases. V was clipped by 3 bases and J by 2 bases; unmatched bases: 4. The CDR3 sequence is 16 residues long. CDR1 DFQATT and CDR2 SNEGSKA come from the germline V gene (reference sequence). The CDR3 nucleotides read TGCAGTGCTAGGGGGACTAGCGGGGGACCCACAGATACGCAGTATTTT. It encodes CSARGTSGGPTDTQYF.

This clonotype was recorded at least ten times. The chain links TRBV4-3 to TRBJ2-1, with 8 positions matching TRBD2. Losses at the gene ends were 0 bases for V and 6 bases for J; bases not matched to a gene: 4. Germline-derived CDR1 and CDR2 are LGHNA and YSLEER. The CDR3 runs to 15 residues. The CDR3 protein is CASSQDLAGVNEQFF. In nucleotides, the CDR3 is TGCGCCAGCAGCCAAGATCTAGCGGGTGTCAATGAGCAGTTCTTC.

The rearrangement uses TRBV7-9 and TRBJ1-1; D uncertain. CDR1 and CDR2 (germline): SEHNR, FQNEAQ (reference sequence). Between the trimmed V and J ends, which lost 8 bases and 1 base, there was a span of 8 bases. The CDR3 consists of 12 residues. The CDR3 DNA reads TGTGCCAGCGACTCTCAGAACACTGAAGCTTTCTTT. This codes for CASDSQNTEAFF.